This paragraph covers one T cell receptor (beta chain) sequence. cDNA synthesis used a TRAV/TRBV-specific primer set for both chains. A 20-cycle PCR with a constant-region primer and V-primer adapter amplified TCRs. By in vitro transcription, the isolated mRNA was amplified. TCRdb re-called the reads with MiXCR, one entry per CDR3 protein. The sample includes about 30,000 distinct CDR3 sequences, approximately 54% seen only once; the top ten take 5.7%. This entry belongs to a study of low-dose radiotherapy and immunotherapy resistance in tumors. Overall study: The study delivered 0.5 Gy per fraction every 2 weeks to Cohort 1, totaling 6.5 Gy.

The time point is: after trial treatment. Treatment noted: LDRT plus nivolumab, ipilimumab, low-dose cyclophosphamide and aspirin (RACIN trial). The sample was PBMCs, taken after low-dose radiotherapy plus immunotherapy. This clonotype was obtained from a male donor with gallbladder cancer.

The CDR3 reads CASSETSGRGTGELFF. The DNA of the CDR3 is TGTGCCAGCAGTGAAACTAGCGGGAGAGGCACCGGGGAGCTGTTTTTT. The rearrangement joins TRBV6-2 or TRBV6-3 to TRBJ2-2; 11 nucleotides align to TRBD2. V trimming: 5 bases; J trimming: 4 bases; junction bases outside the gene matches: 6. CDR3 size: 16 residues. Germline CDR1 and CDR2: MNHEY and SVGEGT.